This TCR beta chain derives from a study of cytomegalovirus exposure and HLA in healthy donors. Findings of the study overall: There was a cluster of highly shared sequence variants that was likely a sequencing artifact. The authors reported that TCR beta sequences could predict HLA-A and HLA-B alleles. These predictions were accurate for most subjects in the first cohort. The dataset shows that most TCR sequences were rare, while some public TCRs occurred in many donors. HLA allele associations emerged for 15,000 to 20,000 TCR beta sequences in a later analysis, at 0.05 false discovery rate.

Germline V lookup: CDR1 LNHDA, CDR2 SQIVND (reference sequence). The germline V and J ends were trimmed by 1 base and 3 bases, with 7 bases remaining between them. The CDR3 length is 14 residues. The PCR made use of 60 Vbeta and 13 Jbeta primers. TCRdb keeps only in-frame clones here, not all; method: immunoSEQ multiplex PCR. Among 90,000 to 140,000 clones listed, around four fifths were seen once. This clone was seen just once. Its antigen remains unidentified. The origin of this receptor is a woman between 40 and 55 years old in good health and CMV-seropositive. The V and J genes are TRBV19 and TRBJ1-5; D is unclear. Material for sequencing was PBMCs. The CDR3, as DNA: TGTGCCAGTAGTATAGCTGAGGTCAATCAGCCCCAGCATTTT. Translated: CASSIAEVNQPQHF.